The 17 T cell receptor beta chains in this list originate from one sample, sequenced in a study of T cell changes during pregnancy in multiple sclerosis. Assay: immunoSEQ multiplex PCR; the TCRdb copy retains only in-frame clones and omits some. The data contain about 93,000 clones, approximately 90% of them singletons. The sample consisted of peripheral blood, taken before pregnancy. The receptors here all came from a female donor with multiple sclerosis, enrolled in a pregnancy study.

V gene TRBV28 combines with J gene TRBJ2-1; 10 bases agree with TRBD2. J lost 2 bases, V lost 3 bases, and 7 bases had no gene match. The CDR3 length is 17 residues. Germline CDR1 and CDR2: MDHEN and SYDVKM. CDR3 amino acids: CASSLNLAGAPYNEQFF. The CDR3 DNA reads as TGTGCCAGCAGTTTGAACCTAGCGGGAGCCCCCTACAATGAGCAGTTCTTC. Based on the CDR3 plus reference TRBV28 and TRBJ2-1, the full variable domain is DVKVTQSSRYLVKRTGEKVFLECVQDMDHENMFWYRQDPGLGLRLIYFSYDVKMKEKGDIPEGYSVSREKKERFSLILESASTNQTSMYLCASSLNLAGAPYNEQFFGPGTRLTVL.

Only one count was recorded for this clone. The chain is built from TRBV7-6 and TRBJ1-5; TRBD1 aligns across 11 bases. The germline gives CDR1 SGHVS, CDR2 FNYEAQ. This CDR3 spans 14 amino acids. J was trimmed by 7 bases and V by 3 bases; bases with no gene match: 2. Here the CDR3 DNA reads TGTGCCAGCAGCTTTGGACAGGGGGCACAGCCCCAGCATTTT. Its translation is CASSFGQGAQPQHF.

This clone was detected a few times. The chain joins TRBV2 to TRBJ1-2; D perhaps matches TRBD1 (5 bases). CDR3 length: 13 residues. Between the trimmed V and J ends, which lost 10 bases and 2 bases, there was a span of 14 bases. Germline V CDR1 and CDR2: SNHLY, FYNNEI. As DNA, the CDR3 is TGTGCCACTACATTACAGGAGAACTATGGCTACACCTTC. Translation gives CATTLQENYGYTF.

The chain carries TRBV18 and TRBJ1-5, with 8 bases identical to TRBD1. Germline values: CDR1 KGHSH, CDR2 LQKENI. This CDR3 is built from 16 residues. With V trimmed by 3 bases and J by 4 bases, 8 bases remained unmatched. The DNA for the CDR3 is TGTGCCAGCTCACCCACTACAGGGGGACGAAATCAGCCCCAGCATTTT. It specifies CASSPTTGGRNQPQHF.

This CDR3 is CASSLGQGANEQYF. CDR3 sequence (DNA): TGCGCCAGCAGCTTGGGACAGGGTGCCAACGAGCAGTACTTC. The chain joins TRBV5-1 to TRBJ2-7, with 7 nucleotides matching TRBD1. The J segment lost 5 bases and the V segment lost 0 bases, leaving 5 bases of the junction unmatched. Germline CDR1 reads SGHRS; CDR2 reads YFSETQ. The CDR3 runs 14 residues.

The chain is built from TRBV7-9 and TRBJ1-4; no definite D call. The CDR3 is 12 residues long. The V gene's germline CDR1 is SEHNR and CDR2 FQNEAQ (reference sequence). Trimming shortened V by 4 bases and J by 8 bases, and 8 bases separated the two germline ends. CDR3 coding DNA: TGTGCCAGCAGCTCTAGGGAGGAAAAACTGTTTTTT. It translates to CASSSREEKLFF.

This rearrangement joins TRBV29-1 to TRBJ2-7, with D perhaps TRBD1 (5 bases). The germline CDR1 and CDR2 sequences are SQVTM and ANQGSEA. The CDR3 totals 11 residues. Trimming stripped 7 bases from V and 3 bases from J, with 10 bases between. CDR3: CSAGRGYEQYF. For the CDR3, the DNA is TGCAGCGCTGGAAGGGGCTACGAGCAGTACTTC.

The chain uses TRBV2 and TRBJ1-2; D is uncertain. Germline loops: CDR1 SNHLY, CDR2 FYNNEI. V dropped 6 bases and J dropped 0 bases, with 14 bases sitting between them. This CDR3 contains 15 residues. The CDR3 DNA follows: TGTGCCAGCAGATATGAACAGACACCTAACTATGGCTACACCTTC. This codes for CASRYEQTPNYGYTF. Filled out from reference TRBV2 and TRBJ1-2, the complete variable domain reads EPEVTQTPSHQVTQMGQEVILRCVPISNHLYFYWYRQILGQKVEFLVSFYNNEISEKSEIFDDQFSVERPDGSNFTLKIRSTKLEDSAMYFCASRYEQTPNYGYTFGSGTRLTVV.

The rearrangement joins TRBV5-1 to TRBJ1-2; TRBD1 aligns across 9 bases. The CDR3 consists of 14 residues. Germline CDR1 reads SGHRS; CDR2 reads YFSETQ. Losses at the gene ends were 4 bases for V and 7 bases for J; bases not matched to a gene: 8. The CDR3 spells CASSNTGTGTGYTF. The CDR3 region has the DNA TGCGCCAGCAGCAACACCGGGACAGGGACTGGCTACACCTTC.

CDR3 sequence reads: CASSYHRGRASVAELFF. CDR3 sequence (DNA): TGTGCCAGCAGTTACCATCGCGGGAGGGCCTCTGTCGCGGAGCTGTTTTTT. The chain has TRBV27 and TRBJ2-2; TRBD2 aligns across 9 bases. This CDR3 contains 17 residues. Unmatched junction bases numbered 16, after V lost 4 bases and J lost 10 bases. Germline values: CDR1 MNHEY, CDR2 SMNVEV (reference sequence).

The genes are TRBV4-2 and TRBJ2-1, with TRBD2 identical over 15 bases. Germline V CDR1 and CDR2: LGHNA, YNFKEQ. This CDR3 contains 18 residues. V shed 5 bases and J 2 bases; nucleotides not matched to a gene: 7. Here the CDR3 DNA reads TGTGCCAGCAGCGTGGGACTAGCGGGGGGACCTGCCTACAATGAGCAGTTCTTC. It codes for CASSVGLAGGPAYNEQFF.

The chain carries TRBV10-3 and TRBJ2-2; unclear D gene. Germline V CDR1 and CDR2: ENHRY, SYGVKD. Trimming shortened V by 0 bases and J by 4 bases, and 6 bases separated the two germline ends. This CDR3 is built from 14 residues. CDR3 DNA: TGTGCCATCAGTGAGTCAGTAGCCACCGGGGAGCTGTTTTTT. Translated, it gives CAISESVATGELFF.

This chain links TRBV6-6 with TRBJ2-3; unclear D gene. Germline CDR1 reads MNHNY; CDR2 reads SVGAGI (reference sequence). This CDR3 spans 12 amino acids. V was trimmed by 2 bases and J by 4 bases, leaving 4 bases between them. CDR3 nucleotide sequence: TGTGCCAGCAGTTACCCCTCAGATACGCAGTATTTT. Protein: CASSYPSDTQYF.

The J gene is TRBJ1-2, the V gene TRBV11-2, with TRBD1 as a possible D gene (5 bases). The CDR3 loop spans 13 amino acids. V shed 2 bases and J shed 13 bases, with 17 bases lying between them. Germline loops: CDR1 SGHAT, CDR2 FQNNGV. CDR3 DNA sequence: TGTGCCAGCAGCTTATCGCGGGGCAGCCGGCCCACCTTC. Translation: CASSLSRGSRPTF.

V usage is TRBV7-2 and J usage is TRBJ1-2; TRBD1 matches 7 bases. The J segment lost 4 bases and the V segment lost 2 bases, leaving 4 bases of the junction unmatched. The CDR3 has 14 residues. Germline CDR1 SGHTA, CDR2 FQGNSA. CDR3 sequence (DNA): TGTGCCAGCAGCTTAAGAGACAGGGCCTATGGCTACACCTTC. Amino acids: CASSLRDRAYGYTF.

The V and J genes are TRBV11-2 and TRBJ2-5; 15 positions agree with TRBD2. This CDR3 region has 17 residues. V gave up 6 bases and J gave up 0 bases; unmatched junction bases: 5. Germline V gene lookup returns CDR1 SGHAT and CDR2 FQNNGV. CDR3 sequence (DNA): TGTGCCAGCAGTTCCGGGACTAGCGGGGGGTACCAAGAGACCCAGTACTTC. Its protein is CASSSGTSGGYQETQYF.

The chain is built from TRBV7-6 and TRBJ1-1; D might be TRBD1 (5 bases). V dropped 7 bases and J dropped 4 bases, with 16 bases sitting between them. The CDR3 length is 14 residues. From germline, CDR1 is SGHVS and CDR2 FNYEAQ. CDR3 DNA: TGTGCCAGCAAGGCAGGGTCAGGGTTCACTGAAGCTTTCTTT. Amino acid sequence: CASKAGSGFTEAFF.